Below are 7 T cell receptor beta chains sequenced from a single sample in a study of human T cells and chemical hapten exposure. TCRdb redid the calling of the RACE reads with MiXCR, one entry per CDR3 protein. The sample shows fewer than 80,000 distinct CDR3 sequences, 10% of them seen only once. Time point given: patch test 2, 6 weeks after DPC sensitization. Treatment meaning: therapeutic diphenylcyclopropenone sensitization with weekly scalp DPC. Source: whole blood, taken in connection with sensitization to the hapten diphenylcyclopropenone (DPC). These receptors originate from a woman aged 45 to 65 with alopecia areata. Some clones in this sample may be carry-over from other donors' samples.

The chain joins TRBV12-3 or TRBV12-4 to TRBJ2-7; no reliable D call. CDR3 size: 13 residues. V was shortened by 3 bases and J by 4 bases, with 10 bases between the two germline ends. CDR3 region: CASSFGISYEQYF. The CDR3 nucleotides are TGTGCCAGCAGTTTTGGGATCAGTTACGAGCAGTACTTC.

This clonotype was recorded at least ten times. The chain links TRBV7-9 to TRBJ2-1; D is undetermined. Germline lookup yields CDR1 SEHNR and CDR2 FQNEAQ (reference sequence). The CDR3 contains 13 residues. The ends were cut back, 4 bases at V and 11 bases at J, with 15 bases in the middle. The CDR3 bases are TGTGCCAGCAGCTCCCCCGGACGCCCCCAGCAGTTCTTC. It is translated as CASSSPGRPQQFF. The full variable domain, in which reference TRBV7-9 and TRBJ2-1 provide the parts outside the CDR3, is DTGVSQNPRHKITKRGQNVTFRCDPISEHNRLYWYRQTLGQGPEFLTYFQNEAQLEKSRLLSDRFSAERPKGSFSTLEIQRTEQGDSAMYLCASSSPGRPQQFFGPGTRLTVL.

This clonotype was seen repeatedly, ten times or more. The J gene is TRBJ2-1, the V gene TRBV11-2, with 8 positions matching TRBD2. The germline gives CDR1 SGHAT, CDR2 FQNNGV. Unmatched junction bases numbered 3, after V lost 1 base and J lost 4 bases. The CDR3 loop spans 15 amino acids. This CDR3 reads CASSLGRGVYNEQFF. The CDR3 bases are TGTGCCAGCAGCTTAGGGCGGGGGGTTTACAATGAGCAGTTCTTC.

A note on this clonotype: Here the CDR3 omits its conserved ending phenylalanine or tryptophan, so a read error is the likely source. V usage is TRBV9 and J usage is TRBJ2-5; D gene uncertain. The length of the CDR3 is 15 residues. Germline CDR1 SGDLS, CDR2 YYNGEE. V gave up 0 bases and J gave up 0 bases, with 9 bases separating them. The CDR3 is CASSVGGVYQETQYY. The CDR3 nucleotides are TGTGCCAGCAGCGTAGGAGGAGTCTACCAAGAGACCCAGTACTAC.

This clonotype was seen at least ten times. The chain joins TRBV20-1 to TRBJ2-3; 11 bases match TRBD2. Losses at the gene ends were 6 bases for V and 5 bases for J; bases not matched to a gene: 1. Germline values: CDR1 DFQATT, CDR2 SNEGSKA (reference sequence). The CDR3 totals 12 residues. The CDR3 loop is CSATSGRDTQYF. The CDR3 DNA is TGCAGTGCAACTAGCGGGAGAGATACGCAGTATTTT.

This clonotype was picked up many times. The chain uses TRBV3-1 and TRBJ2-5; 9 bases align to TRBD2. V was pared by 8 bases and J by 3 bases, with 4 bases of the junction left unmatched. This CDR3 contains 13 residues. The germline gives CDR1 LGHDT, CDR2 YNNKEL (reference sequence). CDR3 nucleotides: TGTGCCAGCCTCAGGACTAGCGAAGAGACCCAGTACTTC. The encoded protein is CASLRTSEETQYF.

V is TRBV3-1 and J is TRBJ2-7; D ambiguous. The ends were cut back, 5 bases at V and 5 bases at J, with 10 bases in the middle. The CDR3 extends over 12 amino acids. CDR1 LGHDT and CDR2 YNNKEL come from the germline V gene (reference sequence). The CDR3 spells CASSSPGNEQYF. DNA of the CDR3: TGTGCCAGCAGCTCCCCAGGAAACGAGCAGTACTTC.